The 3 T cell receptor beta chains below come from one sample, sequenced in a study of blood T cell repertoires in COVID-19. Sequencing used immunoSEQ multiplex PCR; TCRdb keeps in-frame clones, though not all of them. The table lists 250,000 to 350,000 clones, about nine tenths of them singletons. What was sequenced was peripheral blood. These receptors originate from a woman aged 45-60 years who had recovered from COVID-19.

CDR3 region: CASSQGGRELRETQYF. In DNA form, the CDR3 reads TGTGCCAGCAGCCAAGGAGGACGGGAGCTGAGGGAGACCCAGTACTTC. The chain has TRBV3-1 (or the pseudogene TRBV3-2) and TRBJ2-5, with D perhaps matching TRBD2 (6 bases). The CDR3 contains 16 residues. Germline-derived CDR1 and CDR2 are LGHDT and YNNKEL (reference sequence). The V end lost 1 base, the J end lost 5 bases, and 17 bases lay between the germline ends.

V is TRBV10-3 and J is TRBJ2-7, with D tentatively TRBD1 (7 bases). Trimming took off 7 bases at V and 2 bases at J, with 18 bases between the two ends. This CDR3 has 15 residues. Germline values: CDR1 ENHRY, CDR2 SYGVKD. For the CDR3, the DNA is TGTGCCATCAAGGGACTCCGGGACAGTACCTACGAGCAGTACTTC. It encodes CAIKGLRDSTYEQYF.

The gene calls are TRBV5-1 and TRBJ1-1; D call uncertain. The germline gives CDR1 SGHRS, CDR2 YFSETQ. V was trimmed by 1 base and J by 1 base, leaving 8 bases between them. The CDR3 has 14 residues. Here the CDR3 reads CASSLSPGNTEAFF. For the CDR3, the DNA is TGCGCCAGCAGCTTGTCCCCGGGGAACACTGAAGCTTTCTTT.